This T cell receptor (beta chain) stems from a study of radiation and T cells in renal cell carcinoma. General observations from the study: From baseline, blood top tumor clonotypes peaked at 2 weeks post-radiation.

V lost 4 bases and J lost 5, with 14 bases in between. From germline, CDR1 is WSHSY and CDR2 SAAADI. CDR3 length equals 14 residues. Described time point: blood 2 weeks post-SBRT. Treatment of the sample: 15 Gy SBRT to primary tumor, nephrectomy 4 weeks later. Radiation-treated patients gave blood at baseline, week 2 and week 4. The tumor was a clear cell renal cell carcinoma. Repertoires were generated with immunoSEQ multiplex PCR, while TCRdb's copy carries only in-frame clones and drops some. This sample has some 120,000 clones, with 88% found just once. As to this clone: Its antigen remains unidentified.

This TCR was sampled from a woman in her 70s with renal cell carcinoma. The material sequenced was blood, taken from a patient whose treatment included radiotherapy and nephrectomy. This sequence joins TRBV10-2 and TRBJ2-5; D may be TRBD2 (6 bases). The CDR3 DNA is TGCGCCAGCAGTGCCTCACGTGGAGGGGAGACCCAGTACTTC. Its translation is CASSASRGGETQYF.